The rows below give T cell receptor beta chains drawn from one sample of a study of blood T cell repertoires in COVID-19. Only in-frame clones appear in the TCRdb table, and some are missing; sequencing was by immunoSEQ multiplex PCR. The sample lists about 45,000 clones, 70% to 90% occurring once. Material: peripheral blood. The receptors originated from an elderly woman with acute or convalescent COVID-19. Both conserved end residues are part of each CDR3. The order of the fields is V gene, D gene, J gene, CDR3 protein, CDR3 DNA. D genes are given only for firm matches.

V: TRBV3-1/TRBV3-2; D: NA; J: TRBJ1-1; CDR3: CASSQAPGLLAFF; DNA: TGTGCCAGCAGCCAGGCCCCAGGGTTGTTGGCTTTCTTT
V: TRBV30; D: TRBD2; J: TRBJ2-1; CDR3: CAWSVRGTSGGSYNEQFF; DNA: TGTGCCTGGAGTGTACGAGGGACTAGCGGCGGCTCCTACAATGAGCAGTTCTTC
V: TRBV10-3; D: TRBD1; J: TRBJ1-5; CDR3: CAISEAAGGDQPQHF; DNA: TGTGCCATCAGCGAGGCGGCAGGGGGCGATCAGCCCCAGCATTTT
V: TRBV5-1; D: NA; J: TRBJ1-2; CDR3: CASSPGEEGYTF; DNA: TGCGCCAGCAGCCCCGGCGAGGAGGGCTACACCTTC
V: TRBV19; D: NA; J: TRBJ1-1; CDR3: CASRRVSLNTEAFF; DNA: TGTGCCAGTAGAAGAGTTTCTCTGAACACTGAAGCTTTCTTT
V: TRBV11-1; D: NA; J: TRBJ2-3; CDR3: CASSLGVGPGDTQYF; DNA: TGTGCCAGCAGCTTAGGGGTGGGGCCTGGGGATACGCAGTATTTT
V: TRBV24-1; D: NA; J: TRBJ1-5; CDR3: CATRMIHGNQPQHF; DNA: TGTGCCACCAGGATGATTCACGGGAATCAGCCCCAGCATTTT
V: TRBV6-2/TRBV6-3; D: TRBD2; J: TRBJ2-5; CDR3: CASSLWEGRYETQYF; DNA: TGTGCCAGCAGCCTATGGGAGGGCCGATATGAGACCCAGTACTTC
V: TRBV18; D: TRBD2; J: TRBJ2-5; CDR3: CASSNLAGGTQETQYF; DNA: TGTGCCAGCTCAAATCTAGCGGGAGGCACTCAAGAGACCCAGTACTTC
V: TRBV14; D: NA; J: TRBJ1-3; CDR3: CASNGMDPSSGNTIYF; DNA: TGTGCCAGCAACGGGATGGACCCGAGCTCTGGAAACACCATATATTTT